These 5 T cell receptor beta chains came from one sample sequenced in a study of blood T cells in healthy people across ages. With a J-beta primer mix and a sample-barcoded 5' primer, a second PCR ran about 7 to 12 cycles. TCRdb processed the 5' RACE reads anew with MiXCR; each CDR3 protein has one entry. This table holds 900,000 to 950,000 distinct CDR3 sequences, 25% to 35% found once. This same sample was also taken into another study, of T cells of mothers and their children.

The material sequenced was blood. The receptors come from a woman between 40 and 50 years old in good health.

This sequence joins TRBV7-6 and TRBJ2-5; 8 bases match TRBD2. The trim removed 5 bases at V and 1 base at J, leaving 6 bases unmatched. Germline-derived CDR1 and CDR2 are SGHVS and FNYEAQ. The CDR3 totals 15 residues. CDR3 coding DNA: TGTGCCAGCAGCCTTGAGGCGGGGGGCCAAGAGACCCAGTACTTC. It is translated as CASSLEAGGQETQYF.

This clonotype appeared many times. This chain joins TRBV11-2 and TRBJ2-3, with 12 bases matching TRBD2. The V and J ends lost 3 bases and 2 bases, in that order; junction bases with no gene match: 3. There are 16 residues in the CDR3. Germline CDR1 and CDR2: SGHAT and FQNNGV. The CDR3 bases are TGTGCCAGCAGCTTCACTAGCGGGGGGAACACAGATACGCAGTATTTT. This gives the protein CASSFTSGGNTDTQYF.

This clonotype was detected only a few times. The CDR3 region has the DNA TGCAGCGAGCGTCGAGGCACAGATACGCAGTATTTT. Amino acid sequence: CSERRGTDTQYF. The genes are TRBV29-1 and TRBJ2-3; no firm D call. V was pared by 7 bases and J by 1 base, with 9 bases between. Germline V gene sequence: CDR1 SQVTM, CDR2 ANQGSEA. This CDR3 contains 12 residues.

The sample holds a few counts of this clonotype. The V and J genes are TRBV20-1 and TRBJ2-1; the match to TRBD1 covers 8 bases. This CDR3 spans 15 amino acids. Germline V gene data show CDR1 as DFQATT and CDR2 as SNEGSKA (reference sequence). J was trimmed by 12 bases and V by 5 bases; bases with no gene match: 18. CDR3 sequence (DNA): TGCAGTGCTCCTTGGACAGGGCGCCCGGTGGTGGGGCAGTTCTTC. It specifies CSAPWTGRPVVGQFF.

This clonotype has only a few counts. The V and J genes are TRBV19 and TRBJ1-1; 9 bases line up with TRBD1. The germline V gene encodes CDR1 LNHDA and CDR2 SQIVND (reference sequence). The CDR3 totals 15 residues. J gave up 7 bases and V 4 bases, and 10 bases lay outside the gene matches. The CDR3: CASSRGGQGLGEAFF. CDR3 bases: TGTGCCAGTAGTAGGGGAGGACAGGGGCTGGGTGAAGCTTTCTTT.